The rows below give T cell receptor beta chains drawn from one sample of a study of T-cell memory formation after mild COVID-19. TCRdb reanalysed the 5' RACE reads using MiXCR and keeps one entry per CDR3 protein. The profile shows 200,000 to 250,000 distinct CDR3 sequences, over 9% of them singletons. The sequencing input was PBMCs or a T cell subset sorted from them (not recorded which). Source of these receptors: a man between 18 and 29 years old who had mild COVID-19 (a few samples of this study predate the infection). Cell type and time point are not known. Both conserved end residues are part of each CDR3. A D gene is named only where the DNA matches it firmly. The size field is filled for only some rows; it gives once, few, many or a size class.

V	size	D	J	DNA	CDR3
TRBV5-1	few	TRBD1	TRBJ2-2	TGCGCCAGCAGCCCCCAGGGGGTCGCCGGGGAGCTGTTTTTT	CASSPQGVAGELFF
TRBV7-3	few	NA	TRBJ2-3	TGTGCCAGCTCCGGGGCTCCAAACGGGGATACGCAGTATTTT	CASSGAPNGDTQYF
TRBV12-3/TRBV12-4	many	TRBD1	TRBJ2-1	TGTGCCAGCAGCCGATCGGGGGACAGGGTCTACAATGAGCAGTTCTTC	CASSRSGDRVYNEQFF
TRBV5-1	NA	TRBD1	TRBJ1-2	TGCGCCAGCAGCGCCTCGGGACAGTTTAACTATGGCTACACCTTC	CASSASGQFNYGYTF
TRBV7-2	NA	TRBD1	TRBJ1-2	TGTGCCAGCAGCTTGGTACAGGGGGGGGAATATGGCTACACCTTC	CASSLVQGGEYGYTF
TRBV27	NA	NA	TRBJ1-5	TGTGCCAGCAGTTTGGGCGCGATACAGCCCCAGCATTTT	CASSLGAIQPQHF
TRBV20-1	few	NA	TRBJ1-4	TGCAGTGCCAACTTTGGCAGGCGGCCACATGAAAAACTGTTTTTT	CSANFGRRPHEKLFF
TRBV6-5	few	TRBD2	TRBJ2-1	TGTGCCAGCAATGGACTAGGCCGGAATGAGCAGTTCTTC	CASNGLGRNEQFF
TRBV7-2	NA	NA	TRBJ1-5	TGTGCCAGCAGCTTACGGGGGGGCAGCCAGCCCCAGCATTTT	CASSLRGGSQPQHF
TRBV4-3	NA	TRBD1	TRBJ1-2	TGCGCCAGCAGCCAAGCCCTAACCGACAGGGCTCCTTATGGCTACACCTTC	CASSQALTDRAPYGYTF
TRBV6-2/TRBV6-3	NA	TRBD1	TRBJ1-2	TGTGCCAGCAGTGAGTCCGGGACAGGGGAATTTTATGGCTACACCTTC	CASSESGTGEFYGYTF
TRBV6-5	NA	NA	TRBJ2-1	TGTGCCAGCAGTGGTCTATCGGGGACCTTCTACAATGAGCAGTTCTTC	CASSGLSGTFYNEQFF
TRBV4-1	many	TRBD2	TRBJ2-2	TGCGCCAGCAGCCAAGCGCGGGGACTAGCGGGGGAAACCGGGGAGCTGTTTTTT	CASSQARGLAGETGELFF
TRBV5-1	NA	NA	TRBJ2-2	TGCGCCAGCAGCTTGGAGGTGGTTACCGGGGAGCTGTTTTTT	CASSLEVVTGELFF
TRBV7-9	once	TRBD2	TRBJ2-2	TGTGCCAGCAGCACCCGATGGGGAGGGCGAGGCACCGGGGAGCTGTTTTTT	CASSTRWGGRGTGELFF
TRBV29-1	NA	NA	TRBJ2-3	TGCAGCGCACGACCAGGGGGGACAGATACGCAGTATTTT	CSARPGGTDTQYF
TRBV6-5	NA	TRBD2	TRBJ2-3	TGTGCCAGCAGTTACCGGGGGGATACTAGCACAGATACGCAGTATTTT	CASSYRGDTSTDTQYF
TRBV4-3	few	TRBD1	TRBJ1-1	TGCGCCAGCAGCCATCCAGGACAGGGATCTCAGGCTTTCTTT	CASSHPGQGSQAFF
TRBV5-1	NA	NA	TRBJ1-2	TGCGCCAGCAGCTTACAGGGCTCGAGGGCCTATGGCTACACCTTC	CASSLQGSRAYGYTF
TRBV20-1	NA	NA	TRBJ1-3	TGCAGTGCTAGAGGGGAAACTGGAAACACCATATATTTT	CSARGETGNTIYF
TRBV5-1	many	NA	TRBJ2-1	TGCGCCAGCAGCACGGGTGTCTACCTTGGAGTTGAGCAGTTCTTC	CASSTGVYLGVEQFF
TRBV20-1	NA	NA	TRBJ1-3	TGCAGTGCTAAAGATACAGGGTTGGGAAACACCATATATTTT	CSAKDTGLGNTIYF
TRBV28	few	NA	TRBJ2-1	TGTGCCAGCCCCCCCAGCAGGAGCTACAATGAGCAGTTCTTC	CASPPSRSYNEQFF
TRBV6-2/TRBV6-3	NA	NA	TRBJ1-2	TGTGCCAGCAGTTACAGGGTTTATGATGGCTACACCTTC	CASSYRVYDGYTF
TRBV6-5	few	NA	TRBJ2-6	TGTGCCAGCAGTTACGCAGCCCCAGGCCTAGTCTCTGGGGCCAACGTCCTGACTTTC	CASSYAAPGLVSGANVLTF
TRBV4-2	few	TRBD2	TRBJ2-5	TGTGCCAGCAGCCAAGAGCGGACTAGCGGTCAAGAGACCCAGTACTTC	CASSQERTSGQETQYF
TRBV14	few	TRBD2	TRBJ2-7	TGTGCCAGCAGCCAAGGACCGGGGGGATTCTACGAGCAGTACTTC	CASSQGPGGFYEQYF
TRBV3-1	few	NA	TRBJ2-2	TGTGCCAGCAGCCAAGATAAGTTCGGCCGGGCGAACACCGGGGAGCTGTTTTTT	CASSQDKFGRANTGELFF
TRBV7-9	few	TRBD1	TRBJ1-2	TGTGCCAGCAGCCCGACCCGGGACAGAGTTATCTATGGCTACACCTTC	CASSPTRDRVIYGYTF
TRBV4-1	NA	NA	TRBJ1-4	TGCGCCAGCAGCCACACCGAGGGGGGGAGAGCTGAAAAACTGTTTTTT	CASSHTEGGRAEKLFF
TRBV7-9	many	NA	TRBJ2-5	TGTGCCAGCAGCTTATTGTCGGGCATCCAAGAGACCCAGTACTTC	CASSLLSGIQETQYF
TRBV7-6	many	NA	TRBJ1-3	TGTGCCAGCAGCCCCGGAGGGGCTGGAAACACCATATATTTT	CASSPGGAGNTIYF
TRBV7-2	NA	NA	TRBJ1-3	TGTGCCAGCAGCTTTCAGGCGGTCTCTGGAAACACCATATATTTT	CASSFQAVSGNTIYF
TRBV6-2/TRBV6-3	NA	TRBD2	TRBJ2-7	TGTGCCAGCACCCCCTGGGCGGGGGGCTCCTACGAGCAGTACTTC	CASTPWAGGSYEQYF
TRBV25-1	few	TRBD1	TRBJ2-3	TGTGCCAGCAGTGAGAACAGGGGGCTTTCCACAGATACGCAGTATTTT	CASSENRGLSTDTQYF
TRBV28	NA	NA	TRBJ1-2	TGTGCCAGCAGTACTCCTGACAGGTCTAACTATGGCTACACCTTC	CASSTPDRSNYGYTF
TRBV6-5	few	TRBD1	TRBJ1-1	TGTGCCAGCAGTTATGCCGGGACAGGGGATGGAGCTTTCTTT	CASSYAGTGDGAFF
TRBV11-1	NA	NA	TRBJ2-5	TGTGCCAGCAGCTTAGAAAGGACAGCAACAGGAGAGACCCAGTACTTC	CASSLERTATGETQYF
TRBV29-1	few	TRBD2	TRBJ2-5	TGCAGCGCCCACTCGCGGGGGGGAGAGACCCAGTACTTC	CSAHSRGGETQYF
TRBV5-1	few	NA	TRBJ2-1	TGCGCCAGCAGCTTGATCGCTTACAATGAGCAGTTCTTC	CASSLIAYNEQFF
TRBV6-6	NA	TRBD1	TRBJ1-6	TGTGCCAGCAGCCTGGGACAGGTTCTCAATTCACCCCTCCACTTT	CASSLGQVLNSPLHF
TRBV12-3/TRBV12-4	NA	NA	TRBJ1-2	TGTGCCAGCAGTTTAGGGGGGGCCGAATATGGCTACACCTTC	CASSLGGAEYGYTF
TRBV11-2	NA	NA	TRBJ2-1	TGTGCCAGCAGCTTCGCCGCACCGGACAATGAGCAGTTCTTC	CASSFAAPDNEQFF
TRBV21-1	few	NA	TRBJ1-4	TGTGCCAGCAGCCCCAAGATATCAGAAAAACTGTTTTTT	CASSPKISEKLFF
TRBV7-2	NA	TRBD1	TRBJ1-2	TGTGCCAGCAGTCCAGCGGGGACAGCCTTCTATGGCTACACCTTC	CASSPAGTAFYGYTF
TRBV3-1	few	NA	TRBJ2-7	TGTGCCAGCAGCTACCCGGGGGACTACGAGCAGTACTTC	CASSYPGDYEQYF
TRBV7-8	NA	NA	TRBJ2-5	TGTGCCAGCAGCCCCGCGGTACGGGGCAAGACCCAGTACTTC	CASSPAVRGKTQYF
TRBV7-6	many	NA	TRBJ2-3	TGTGCCAGCGCCCAAGTTGGGGCAGATACGCAGTATTTT	CASAQVGADTQYF
TRBV20-1	many	NA	TRBJ1-2	TGCAGTGCAGCAGGATCTAACTATGGCTACACCTTC	CSAAGSNYGYTF
TRBV11-2	few	TRBD1	TRBJ1-1	TGTGCCAGCAGCTATATATACAGGGGATTGACTGAAGCTTTCTTT	CASSYIYRGLTEAFF
TRBV19	NA	NA	TRBJ1-5	TGTGCCAGTAGTCCGAGAACAGGAATCAATCAGCCCCAGCATTTT	CASSPRTGINQPQHF
TRBV5-4	many	TRBD2	TRBJ2-5	TGTGCCAGCAGCTTACCTAGCGGGATTCAAGAGACCCAGTACTTC	CASSLPSGIQETQYF
TRBV6-9	NA	TRBD1	TRBJ2-1	TGTGCCAGCCACGGGACAGGGATCGTCGGGGATGAGCAGTTCTTC	CASHGTGIVGDEQFF
TRBV20-1	few	TRBD2	TRBJ2-6	TGCAGTGCCCGACTAGCGGGTTTAACTGGGGCCAACGTCCTGACTTTC	CSARLAGLTGANVLTF
TRBV12-3/TRBV12-4	NA	NA	TRBJ1-1	TGTGCCAGCGACACCAGGGGTCTGAACACTGAAGCTTTCTTT	CASDTRGLNTEAFF